Detailed here is one T cell receptor (beta chain). The antigen remains unidentified. Template switching by 5'RACE produced TCR cDNA, adding a universal primer site and UMIs. TCRdb passed the 5' RACE reads through MiXCR, listing each CDR3 protein once. The sample has 360,000 or so distinct CDR3 sequences; 9.5% to 13% are singletons. The data originate from a study of T cells after yellow fever vaccination. Losses at the gene ends were 4 bases for V and 7 bases for J; bases not matched to a gene: 9. The CDR3 extends over 15 amino acids. Germline V lookup: CDR1 MNHEY, CDR2 SVGAGI. Study-wide findings and caveats: In post-booster samples, most primary-vaccination clones reappeared (about 97% CD4, about 91% CD8). Peaking faster, on day 5 versus 15, the secondary response was nonetheless weaker. Among all clonotypes, a small share was observed in both CD4 and CD8 compartments.

The V call is TRBV6-5, the J call TRBJ2-1; 8 bases map to TRBD1. This clonotype was obtained from a young man who received the YFV17D yellow fever vaccine. Sequences were derived from PBMCs, sampled on the day of the first yellow fever vaccination. CDR3 coding DNA: TGTGCCAGCAGTTCCGGAGCAGGGGGCTGGAATGAGCAGTTCTTC. This sequence encodes CASSSGAGGWNEQFF.